These 12 T cell receptor beta chains share one sample of origin, sequenced in a study of OX40 agonist ivuxolimab in advanced cancers. Library preparation was by the immunoSEQ multiplex PCR assay. TCRdb stores this immuneACCESS table with in-frame sequences only. Part of the clones is absent; in the studies checked, under half of the shortfall reflects unresolved V genes, and no reason is known for the rest. Counted in this sample were approximately 48,000 clones; around nine tenths of them appeared once. The ten most abundant clones make up about a tenth of the sample. Sequenced material: CD4+ or CD8+ T cells sorted from blood, taken in a trial of the OX40 agonist ivuxolimab. The receptors were sampled from an adult with an advanced solid tumor such as melanoma, head and neck, liver or kidney cancer.

The chain combines TRBV18 with TRBJ2-7, with D unclear. Germline V gene lookup returns CDR1 KGHSH and CDR2 LQKENI. The V and J ends lost 2 bases and 5 bases respectively, with 22 bases between them. The CDR3 has 17 residues. The CDR3 here is CASSPVDVASSVDEQYF. Here the CDR3 DNA reads TGTGCCAGCTCACCAGTAGACGTGGCTAGTTCTGTCGACGAGCAGTACTTC. Full variable domain (outside the CDR3, taken from reference TRBV18 and TRBJ2-7): NAGVMQNPRHLVRRRGQEARLRCSPMKGHSHVYWYRQLPEEGLKFMVYLQKENIIDESGMPKERFSAEFPKEGPSILRIQQVVRGDSAAYFCASSPVDVASSVDEQYFGPGTRLTVT.

The chain has TRBV29-1 and TRBJ2-3, with TRBD2 matching 14 bases. Germline V gene data show CDR1 as SQVTM and CDR2 as ANQGSEA. The CDR3 is 17 amino acids. The J segment lost 6 bases and the V segment lost 0 bases, leaving 8 bases of the junction unmatched. The CDR3 coding sequence is TGCAGCGTTGAAGATCCCGGGACTAGCGGGGGTGGGGATACGCAGTATTTT. This gives the protein CSVEDPGTSGGGDTQYF.

The chain recombines TRBV7-9 with TRBJ2-2; TRBD2 agrees at 12 bases. Per the germline V gene, CDR1 is SEHNR and CDR2 is FQNEAQ (reference sequence). This CDR3 contains 15 residues. With 5 bases clipped from V and 4 bases from J, the junction kept 2 bases outside the gene matches. The DNA for the CDR3 is TGTGCCAGCAGCCAACTAGCGGGAGGCACCGGGGAGCTGTTTTTT. Translating it yields CASSQLAGGTGELFF.

V and J are TRBV5-1 and TRBJ1-2, with a tentative D call TRBD1 (6 bases). Trimming removed 2 bases at V and 9 bases at J, with 11 bases between. CDR3 length: 12 residues. Germline CDR1 and CDR2: SGHRS and YFSETQ. CDR3 region: CASSLNRDSYTF. Here the CDR3 DNA reads TGCGCCAGCAGCTTAAACAGGGATAGCTACACCTTC.

The V gene is TRBV7-9, the J gene TRBJ2-7; D is unclear. Germline V lookup: CDR1 SEHNR, CDR2 FQNEAQ (reference sequence). The ends were cut back, 5 bases at V and 3 bases at J, with 17 bases in the middle. The CDR3 is 15 amino acids. In nucleotides, the CDR3 is TGTGCCAGCAGCCCACCCGGAGACCCCCTCTACGAGCAGTACTTC. It translates to CASSPPGDPLYEQYF.

The chain is built from TRBV5-6 and TRBJ1-3; D is unresolved. The CDR3 extends over 15 amino acids. V lost 0 bases to trimming and J lost 0 bases, with 7 bases between them. CDR1 and CDR2 from the germline V gene are SGHDT and YYEEEE. In nucleotides, the CDR3 is TGTGCCAGCAGCTTGGGACACTACTCTGGAAACACCATATATTTT. It translates to CASSLGHYSGNTIYF.

This rearrangement joins TRBV7-6 to TRBJ1-2; TRBD1 matches 8 bases. J gave up 8 bases and V 2 bases, and 16 bases lay outside the gene matches. Germline CDR1 SGHVS, CDR2 FNYEAQ. The CDR3 covers 17 residues. The CDR3 region is CASSLSETGGALLGYTF. The CDR3 coding sequence is TGTGCCAGCAGCTTATCGGAAACAGGGGGAGCCCTTCTGGGCTACACCTTC.

This clone was observed a few times. The rearrangement joins TRBV6-5 to TRBJ2-2; 9 bases line up with TRBD1. With V trimmed by 4 bases and J by 7 bases, 4 bases remained unmatched. The germline V gene encodes CDR1 MNHEY and CDR2 SVGAGI. The CDR3 extends over 14 amino acids. This CDR3 reads CASSLQGAGGELFF. CDR3 coding DNA: TGTGCCAGCAGTTTACAGGGGGCAGGCGGGGAGCTGTTTTTT.

This rearrangement joins TRBV4-3 to TRBJ2-5, with a weak D call TRBD2 (7 bases). Trimming cost V 3 bases and J 5 bases, with 19 bases left between them. The CDR3 sequence is 16 residues long. The germline CDR1 and CDR2 sequences are LGHNA and YSLEER. The CDR3 reads CASSQGAGVLSETQYF. Written as DNA, the CDR3 is TGCGCCAGCAGCCAGGGGGCGGGGGTCCTTTCGGAGACCCAGTACTTC.

The gene calls are TRBV19 and TRBJ2-7; weak D call: TRBD1 (5 bases). This CDR3 comprises 14 residues. Between the trimmed V and J ends, which lost 3 bases and 4 bases, there was a span of 13 bases. Germline V CDR1 and CDR2: LNHDA, SQIVND (reference sequence). CDR3 DNA sequence: TGTGCCAGTAGTATGGCCAGGGCAGGATACGAGCAGTACTTC. Translating it yields CASSMARAGYEQYF.

Only a few counts were recorded for this clone. The rearrangement uses TRBV7-9 and TRBJ1-2, with TRBD1 as a possible D gene (6 bases). Germline V CDR1 and CDR2: SEHNR, FQNEAQ (reference sequence). V shed 1 base and J shed 0 bases, with 9 bases lying between them. This CDR3 region has 15 residues. CDR3 DNA sequence: TGTGCCAGCAGCTTAGAGGGACATGCTAACTATGGCTACACCTTC. This codes for CASSLEGHANYGYTF.

There are a few counts of this clone. The V call is TRBV5-1, the J call TRBJ2-1, with D hard to call. Per the germline V gene, CDR1 is SGHRS and CDR2 is YFSETQ. V dropped 4 bases and J dropped 2 bases, with 13 bases sitting between them. The CDR3 covers 15 residues. The CDR3 loop reads CASSPGDRAYNEQFF. As DNA, the CDR3 is TGCGCCAGCAGCCCCGGAGATCGGGCCTACAATGAGCAGTTCTTC.